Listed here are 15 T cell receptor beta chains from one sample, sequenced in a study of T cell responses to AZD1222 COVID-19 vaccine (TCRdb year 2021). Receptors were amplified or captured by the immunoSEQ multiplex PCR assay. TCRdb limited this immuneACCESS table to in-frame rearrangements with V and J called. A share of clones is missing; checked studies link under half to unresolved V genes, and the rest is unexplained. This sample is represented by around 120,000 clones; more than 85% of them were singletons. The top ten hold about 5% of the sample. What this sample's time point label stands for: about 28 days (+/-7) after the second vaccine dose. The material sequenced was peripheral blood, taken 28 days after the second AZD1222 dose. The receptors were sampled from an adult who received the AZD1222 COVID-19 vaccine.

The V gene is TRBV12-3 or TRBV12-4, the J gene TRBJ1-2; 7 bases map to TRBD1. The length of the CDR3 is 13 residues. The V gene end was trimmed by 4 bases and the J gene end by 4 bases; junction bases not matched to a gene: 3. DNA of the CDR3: TGTGCCAGCAGTTCGGGACAGTTCTATGGCTACACCTTC. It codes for CASSSGQFYGYTF.

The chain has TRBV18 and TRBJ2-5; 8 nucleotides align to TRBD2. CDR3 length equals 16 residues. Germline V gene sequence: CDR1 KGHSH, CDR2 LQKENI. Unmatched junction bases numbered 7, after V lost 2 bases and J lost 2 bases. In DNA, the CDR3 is TGTGCCAGCTCACCAACTTTCGGCGGGGGGCAAGAGACCCAGTACTTC. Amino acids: CASSPTFGGGQETQYF.

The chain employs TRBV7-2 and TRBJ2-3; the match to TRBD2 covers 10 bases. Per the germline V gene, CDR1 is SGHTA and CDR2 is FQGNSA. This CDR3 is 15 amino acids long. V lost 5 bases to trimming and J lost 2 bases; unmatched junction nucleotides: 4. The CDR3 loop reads CASSRTSGVTDTQYF. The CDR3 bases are TGTGCCAGCAGCAGAACTAGCGGGGTCACAGATACGCAGTATTTT.

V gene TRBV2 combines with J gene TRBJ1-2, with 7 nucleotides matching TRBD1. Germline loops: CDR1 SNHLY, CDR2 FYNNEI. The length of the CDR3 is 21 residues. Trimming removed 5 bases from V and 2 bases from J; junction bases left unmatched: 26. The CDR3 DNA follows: TGTGCCAGCAGTCAACGGACAGGAGCCCCAGGGTGGGTCCTTACGAACTATGGCTACACCTTC. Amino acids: CASSQRTGAPGWVLTNYGYTF.

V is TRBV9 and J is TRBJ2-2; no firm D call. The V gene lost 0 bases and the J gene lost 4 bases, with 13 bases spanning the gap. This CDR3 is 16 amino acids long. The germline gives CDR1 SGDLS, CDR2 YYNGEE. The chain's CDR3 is CASSVAPGYGTGELFF. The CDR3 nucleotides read TGTGCCAGCAGCGTAGCTCCTGGCTATGGCACCGGGGAGCTGTTTTTT.

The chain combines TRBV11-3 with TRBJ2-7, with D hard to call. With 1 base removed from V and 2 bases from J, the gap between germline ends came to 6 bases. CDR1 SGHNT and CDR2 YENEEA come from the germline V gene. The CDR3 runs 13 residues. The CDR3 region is CASSLGSAYEQYF. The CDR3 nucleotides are TGTGCCAGCAGCTTAGGATCAGCCTACGAGCAGTACTTC.

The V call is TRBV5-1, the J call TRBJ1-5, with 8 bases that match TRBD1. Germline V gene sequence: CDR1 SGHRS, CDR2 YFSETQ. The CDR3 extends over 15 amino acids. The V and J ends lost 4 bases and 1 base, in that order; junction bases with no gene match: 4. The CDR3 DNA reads TGCGCCAGCAGCCCGACAGGGGCGAGCAATCAGCCCCAGCATTTT. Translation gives CASSPTGASNQPQHF.

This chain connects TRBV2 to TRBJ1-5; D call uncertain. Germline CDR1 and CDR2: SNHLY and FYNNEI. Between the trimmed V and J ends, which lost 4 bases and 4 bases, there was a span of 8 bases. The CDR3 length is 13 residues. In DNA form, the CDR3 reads TGTGCCAGCAGTGGGGTGTTTAATCAGCCCCAGCATTTT. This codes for CASSGVFNQPQHF.

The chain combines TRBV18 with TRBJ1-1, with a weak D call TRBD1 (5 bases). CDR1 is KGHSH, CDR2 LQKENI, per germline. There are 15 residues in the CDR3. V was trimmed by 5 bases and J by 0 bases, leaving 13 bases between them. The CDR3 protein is CASSRDDTLNTEAFF. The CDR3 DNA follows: TGTGCCAGCTCAAGGGACGACACCCTGAACACTGAAGCTTTCTTT.

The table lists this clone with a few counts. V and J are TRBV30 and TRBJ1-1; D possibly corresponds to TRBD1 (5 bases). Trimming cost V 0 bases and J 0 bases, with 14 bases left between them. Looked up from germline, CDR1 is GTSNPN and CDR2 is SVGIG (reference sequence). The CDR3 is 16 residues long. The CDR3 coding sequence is TGTGCCTGGAGTGTTTGGGGGACGAGACTGAACACTGAAGCTTTCTTT. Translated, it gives CAWSVWGTRLNTEAFF.

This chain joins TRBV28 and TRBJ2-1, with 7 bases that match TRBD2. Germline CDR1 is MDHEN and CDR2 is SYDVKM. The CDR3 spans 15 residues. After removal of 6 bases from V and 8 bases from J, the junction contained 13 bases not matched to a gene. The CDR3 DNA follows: TGTGCCAGCAGATCCAGCGGGATCGGTACGGATGAGCAGTTCTTC. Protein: CASRSSGIGTDEQFF. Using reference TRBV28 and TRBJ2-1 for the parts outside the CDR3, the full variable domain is DVKVTQSSRYLVKRTGEKVFLECVQDMDHENMFWYRQDPGLGLRLIYFSYDVKMKEKGDIPEGYSVSREKKERFSLILESASTNQTSMYLCASRSSGIGTDEQFFGPGTRLTVL.

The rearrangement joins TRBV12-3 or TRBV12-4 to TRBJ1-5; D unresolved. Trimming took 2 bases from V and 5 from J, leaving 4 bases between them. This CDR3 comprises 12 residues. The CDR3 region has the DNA TGTGCCAGCAGTTTACCGTATCAGCCCCAGCATTTT. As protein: CASSLPYQPQHF.

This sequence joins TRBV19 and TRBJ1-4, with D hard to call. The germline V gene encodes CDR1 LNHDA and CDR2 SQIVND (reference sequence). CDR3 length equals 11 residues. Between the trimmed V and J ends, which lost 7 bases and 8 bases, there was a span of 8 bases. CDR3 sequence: CASKRGEKLFF. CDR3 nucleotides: TGTGCCAGTAAACGAGGGGAAAAACTGTTTTTT.

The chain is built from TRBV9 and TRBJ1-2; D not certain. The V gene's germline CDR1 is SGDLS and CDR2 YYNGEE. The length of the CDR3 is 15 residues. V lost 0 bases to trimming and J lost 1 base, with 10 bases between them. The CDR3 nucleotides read TGTGCCAGCAGCGTAGAGGGCAGCAATAACTATGGCTACACCTTC. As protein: CASSVEGSNNYGYTF.

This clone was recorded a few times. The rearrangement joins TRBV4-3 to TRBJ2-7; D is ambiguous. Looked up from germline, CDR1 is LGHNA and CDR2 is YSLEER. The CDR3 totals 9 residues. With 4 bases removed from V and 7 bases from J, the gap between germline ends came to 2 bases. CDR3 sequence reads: CASSLEQYF. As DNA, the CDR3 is TGCGCCAGCAGCCTAGAGCAGTACTTC.